This T cell receptor beta chain emerged from a study of cytomegalovirus exposure and HLA in healthy donors. The CDR3 is 18 residues long. Per the germline V gene, CDR1 is LGHNA and CDR2 is YSLEER. V lost 4 bases and J 5 bases, leaving 23 bases between the germline ends. The PCR made use of 60 Vbeta and 13 Jbeta primers. TCRdb's copy holds only in-frame clones and misses some; the assay was immunoSEQ multiplex PCR. The repertoire includes about 85,000 clones, around 66% of them detected once, and 3% to 5% sits in the top ten. This clone was found a few times. The clonotype comes from a man aged 30 to 39 in good health and CMV-seronegative. Sample: PBMCs. The chain employs TRBV4-3 and TRBJ2-2; D perhaps matches TRBD2 (6 bases). The CDR3 loop is CASSRPPMGRTQTGELFF. The CDR3 DNA reads as TGCGCCAGCAGCCGACCTCCCATGGGGAGGACGCAAACCGGGGAGCTGTTTTTT.